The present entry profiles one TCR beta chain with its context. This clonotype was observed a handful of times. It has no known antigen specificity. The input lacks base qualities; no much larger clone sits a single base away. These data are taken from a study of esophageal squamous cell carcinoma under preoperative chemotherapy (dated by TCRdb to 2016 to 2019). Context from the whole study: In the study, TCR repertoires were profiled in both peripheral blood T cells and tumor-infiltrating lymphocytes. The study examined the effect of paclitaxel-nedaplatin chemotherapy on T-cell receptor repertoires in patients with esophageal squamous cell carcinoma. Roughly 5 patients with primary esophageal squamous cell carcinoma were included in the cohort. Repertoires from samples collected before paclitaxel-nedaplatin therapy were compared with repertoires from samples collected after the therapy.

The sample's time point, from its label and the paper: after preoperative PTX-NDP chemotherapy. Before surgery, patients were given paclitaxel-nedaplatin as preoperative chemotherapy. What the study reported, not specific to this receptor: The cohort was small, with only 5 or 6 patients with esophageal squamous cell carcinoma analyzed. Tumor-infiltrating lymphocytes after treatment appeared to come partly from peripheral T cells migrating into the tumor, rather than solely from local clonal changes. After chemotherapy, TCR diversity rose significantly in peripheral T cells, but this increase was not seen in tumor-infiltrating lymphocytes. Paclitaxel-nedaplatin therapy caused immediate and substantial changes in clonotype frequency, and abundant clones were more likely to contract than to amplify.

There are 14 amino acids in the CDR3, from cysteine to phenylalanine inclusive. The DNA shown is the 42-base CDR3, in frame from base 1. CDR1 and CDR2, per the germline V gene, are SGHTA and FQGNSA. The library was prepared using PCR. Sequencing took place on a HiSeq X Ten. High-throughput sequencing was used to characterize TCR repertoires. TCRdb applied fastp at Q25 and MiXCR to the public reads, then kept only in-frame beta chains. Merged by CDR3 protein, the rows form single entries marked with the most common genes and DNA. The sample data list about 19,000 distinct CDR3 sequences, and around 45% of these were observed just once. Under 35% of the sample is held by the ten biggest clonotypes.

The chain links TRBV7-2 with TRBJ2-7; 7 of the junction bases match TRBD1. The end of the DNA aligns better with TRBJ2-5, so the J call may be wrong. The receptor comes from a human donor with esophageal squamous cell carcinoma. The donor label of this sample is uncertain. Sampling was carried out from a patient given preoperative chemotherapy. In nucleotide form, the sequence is TGTGCCAGCAGCCCCGGGACAGTACAAGAGACCCAGTACTTC. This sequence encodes CASSPGTVQETQYF.